This T cell receptor beta chain was retrieved from a study of T cell repertoires in cytomegalovirus infection. Study in general: Indications of both CMV infection and matching HLA type were provided by public TCR beta signatures.

The sample holds a few counts of this clonotype. Its specificity is unknown. One end of the junction fails to match germline, which may point to a read error. Study-wide results and limits: CMV-specific TCR beta clonotypes restricted by HLA-C were the ones dominating the ex vivo response.

TCRdb reprocessed the reads via MiXCR and lists one record per CDR3 protein. This repertoire shows 43,000 or so distinct CDR3 sequences, about 21% found once; its top ten account for about 55%. This material consisted of CD8+ T cells from cultured PBMCs, taken from culture after CMV antigen stimulation. This clonotype was obtained from a human donor in good health (CMV status not recorded). Some clones in this sample may be carry-over from other donors' samples.

Here the CDR3 reads CATRGNRPETLQAQHF. In DNA form, the CDR3 reads TGTGCCACCAGGGGAAACAGGCCCGAAACCCTTCAGGCCCAGCATTTT. The chain uses TRBV24-1 and TRBJ1-5; D perhaps matches TRBD1 (5 bases). The CDR3 contains 16 residues. CDR1 is KGHDR, CDR2 SFDVKD, per germline.